The next 16 T cell receptor beta chains were all read from a single sample in a study of cytomegalovirus exposure and HLA in healthy donors. PCR involved 60 Vbeta and 13 Jbeta primers. Repertoires were generated with immunoSEQ multiplex PCR, while TCRdb's copy carries only in-frame clones and drops some. Seen here are about 160,000 clones, roughly 85% observed once, and the top ten hold 2.1%. The source material was PBMCs. The origin of the receptors is a man in his forties in good health and CMV-seronegative.

The V call is TRBV5-4, the J call TRBJ1-2; 8 bases are a match to TRBD1. From germline, CDR1 is SGHNT and CDR2 YYREEE (reference sequence). The J segment lost 8 bases and the V segment lost 6 bases, leaving 15 bases of the junction unmatched. This CDR3 contains 15 residues. The CDR3: CASTQPDRGLGGYTF. CDR3 DNA sequence: TGTGCCAGCACCCAACCCGACAGGGGCTTGGGGGGCTACACCTTC.

The chain uses TRBV11-2 and TRBJ2-2; D is uncertain. V was pared by 0 bases and J by 6 bases, with 14 bases between. Germline V gene data show CDR1 as SGHAT and CDR2 as FQNNGV. There are 16 residues in the CDR3. CDR3 sequence (DNA): TGTGCCAGCAGCTTAGACCCAACTACTTTTGCCGGGGAGCTGTTTTTT. As protein: CASSLDPTTFAGELFF.

In nucleotides, the CDR3 is TGCAGCGTTGAGACGACTAGCGGGTCCCAAGAGACCCAGTACTTC. This sequence encodes CSVETTSGSQETQYF. This sequence joins TRBV29-1 and TRBJ2-5, with 10 nucleotides matching TRBD2. The CDR3 has 15 residues. Germline V gene sequence: CDR1 SQVTM, CDR2 ANQGSEA. V was pared by 3 bases and J by 1 base, with 5 bases of the junction left unmatched.

This chain connects TRBV18 to TRBJ2-1, with TRBD1 matching 9 bases. Per the germline V gene, CDR1 is KGHSH and CDR2 is LQKENI. V gave up 3 bases and J gave up 3 bases; unmatched junction bases: 3. There are 15 residues in the CDR3. DNA for the CDR3: TGTGCCAGCTCACCCCGGGACAGGGTCTACAATGAGCAGTTCTTC. Translating it yields CASSPRDRVYNEQFF. Supplemented by reference TRBV18 and TRBJ2-1, the full variable domain reads NAGVMQNPRHLVRRRGQEARLRCSPMKGHSHVYWYRQLPEEGLKFMVYLQKENIIDESGMPKERFSAEFPKEGPSILRIQQVVRGDSAAYFCASSPRDRVYNEQFFGPGTRLTVL.

This clone was seen only once. The chain joins TRBV28 to TRBJ1-5; a weak D match, TRBD1 (5 bases). The CDR3 spans 13 residues. The germline V gene encodes CDR1 MDHEN and CDR2 SYDVKM. V was shortened by 6 bases and J by 7 bases, with 13 bases between the two germline ends. The CDR3 region is CASSDNWGQPQHF. Written as DNA, the CDR3 is TGTGCCAGCAGCGACAACTGGGGCCAGCCCCAGCATTTT.

This clone was counted only a few times. The chain employs TRBV30 and TRBJ2-1; 11 nucleotides agree with TRBD2. Germline loops: CDR1 GTSNPN, CDR2 SVGIG (reference sequence). CDR3 length: 15 residues. J lost 6 bases, V lost 5 bases, and 9 bases had no gene match. CDR3 region: CAWAELAGEGNEQFF. CDR3 DNA: TGTGCCTGGGCCGAACTAGCGGGAGAGGGCAATGAGCAGTTCTTC. The full variable domain, with the rest looked up from reference TRBV30 and TRBJ2-1, is SQTIHQWPATLVQPVGSPLSLECTVEGTSNPNLYWYRQAAGRGLQLLFYSVGIGQISSEVPQNLSASRPQDRQFILSSKKLLLSDSGFYLCAWAELAGEGNEQFFGPGTRLTVL.

The rearrangement uses TRBV28 and TRBJ2-1; TRBD2 aligns across 16 bases. CDR1 and CDR2 from the germline V gene are MDHEN and SYDVKM. This CDR3 is 17 amino acids long. V trimming: 5 bases; J trimming: 6 bases; junction bases outside the gene matches: 7. This CDR3 is CASSLGLAGGRGNEQFF. As DNA, the CDR3 is TGTGCCAGCAGTCTGGGACTAGCGGGAGGGCGTGGCAATGAGCAGTTCTTC. Combining the CDR3 with reference TRBV28 and TRBJ2-1 gives the whole variable domain DVKVTQSSRYLVKRTGEKVFLECVQDMDHENMFWYRQDPGLGLRLIYFSYDVKMKEKGDIPEGYSVSREKKERFSLILESASTNQTSMYLCASSLGLAGGRGNEQFFGPGTRLTVL.

The chain carries TRBV4-1 and TRBJ2-3; 8 bases fit TRBD2. The CDR3 loop spans 16 amino acids. After removal of 1 base from V and 4 bases from J, the junction contained 7 bases not matched to a gene. CDR1 and CDR2 (germline): MGHRA, YSYEKL. CDR3 sequence reads: CASSQGPTSVPDTQYF. The CDR3, as DNA: TGCGCCAGCAGCCAAGGCCCGACTAGCGTGCCAGATACGCAGTATTTT.

The chain has TRBV18 and TRBJ2-7; 7 nucleotides agree with TRBD2. Trimming cost V 6 bases and J 2 bases; bases outside gene matches: 7. Germline lookup yields CDR1 KGHSH and CDR2 LQKENI. There are 14 residues in the CDR3. CDR3 sequence (DNA): TGTGCCAGCTCGAAAAGCGGGGCAACCTACGAGCAGTACTTC. Protein product: CASSKSGATYEQYF.

The rearrangement joins TRBV6-1 to TRBJ2-4; D is possibly TRBD1 (6 bases). CDR1 MNHNS and CDR2 SASEGT come from the germline V gene. The CDR3 has 13 amino acids. V was cut by 5 bases and J by 6 bases, with 11 bases left in between. In DNA, the CDR3 is TGTGCCAGCAGTCAAACACAGGGAAACATTCAGTACTTC. It yields the protein CASSQTQGNIQYF.

The V call is TRBV27, the J call TRBJ1-2; 12 bases map to TRBD1. V gave up 6 bases and J gave up 4 bases; unmatched junction bases: 6. This CDR3 spans 15 amino acids. Germline-derived CDR1 and CDR2 are MNHEY and SMNVEV (reference sequence). The CDR3 is CASSRGTGGFYGYTF. DNA for the CDR3: TGTGCCAGCAGCCGCGGGACAGGGGGCTTCTATGGCTACACCTTC.

CDR3 region: CASTASGSTDTQYF. DNA of the CDR3: TGCGCCAGCACCGCTAGCGGGAGTACAGATACGCAGTATTTT. J is TRBJ2-3 and V is TRBV5-1, with 10 bases matching TRBD2. This CDR3 has 14 amino acids. V shed 6 bases and J 3 bases; nucleotides not matched to a gene: 4. Germline V lookup: CDR1 SGHRS, CDR2 YFSETQ.

Comment on this clone: Germline is not matched at one junction end, which may reflect a read error. This chain joins TRBV7-9 and TRBJ2-1; D possibly corresponds to TRBD1 (6 bases). The CDR3 totals 12 residues. Germline assignment: CDR1 SEHNR and CDR2 FQNEAQ (reference sequence). Here the CDR3 DNA reads TGTTCCAGCAGCCAGGGGTACAATGAGCAGTTCTTC. Protein: CSSSQGYNEQFF.

The rearrangement uses TRBV10-3 and TRBJ2-5, with D perhaps matching TRBD2 (5 bases). Germline-derived CDR1 and CDR2 are ENHRY and SYGVKD. This CDR3 is built from 15 residues. V shed 0 bases and J shed 4 bases, with 12 bases lying between them. CDR3 coding DNA: TGTGCCATCAGTGAGTCGACTCCGAGGGCAGAGACCCAGTACTTC. Translation: CAISESTPRAETQYF.

The chain has TRBV10-2 and TRBJ2-7; 11 nucleotides line up with TRBD2. The CDR3 is made up of 14 amino acids. Germline values: CDR1 WSHSY, CDR2 SAAADI. V shed 7 bases, J shed 5 bases, and the junction held 7 bases outside the gene matches. The CDR3 is CASIGLGLADEQYF. CDR3 in DNA: TGCGCCAGCATTGGGTTGGGACTAGCGGACGAGCAGTACTTC.

This chain uses TRBV5-8 with TRBJ2-5; 7 bases map to TRBD2. J gave up 5 bases and V 1 base, and 11 bases lay outside the gene matches. CDR1 is SGHTS and CDR2 is YDEGEE in the germline V gene. The CDR3 extends over 16 amino acids. The CDR3 loop reads CASSLLAVSGIETQYF. As DNA, the CDR3 is TGTGCCAGCAGCTTGTTGGCGGTCAGCGGGATCGAGACCCAGTACTTC.